This TCR beta chain originates from a study of blood T cell repertoires in COVID-19. Turning to the study itself: COVID-19 samples collected from the United States, Italy and Spain covered acute and convalescent phases. PBMCs, B-cell-depleted T cells, or T cells were the source of the cDNA or gDNA that made up the material.

The CDR3 has 13 amino acids. Per the germline V gene, CDR1 is MNHNY and CDR2 is SVGAGI (reference sequence). The V gene lost 2 bases and the J gene lost 4 bases, with 9 bases spanning the gap. In the study's own analysis: Estimates of nucleated cell counts were drawn from the amplification of reference gene primers. Clones were read by immunoSEQ multiplex PCR, and TCRdb kept only the in-frame ones, dropping some. That table furnishes V, J and clone size, whereas the DNA furnished D and trimming. The sample has more than 45,000 clones; around 76% are singletons. Input material: peripheral blood. The TCR sequence derives from a human donor in a cohort sampled during active COVID-19. This chain links TRBV6-6 with TRBJ2-7; D remains ambiguous. The CDR3 DNA is TGTGCCAGCAGTTACCTAGAGAGGTACGAGCAGTACTTC. This translates into CASSYLERYEQYF.